The entry below gives a single TCR beta chain sequence along with its context. Its antigen is as yet unknown. Relative to the germline gene, one junction end is altered; a read error may explain this. TCRdb itself ran the reads through MiXCR, one entry per CDR3 protein. Found here are around 99,000 distinct CDR3 sequences, around 28% of them singletons; the top ten hold 80% to 90%. The sample comes from a study of T cell repertoires in cytomegalovirus infection. At the level of the study: Used in the study were CMV epitopes, some recently identified and HLA-C-restricted, others well-studied and HLA-B-restricted. Carrying CMV and the relevant HLA type showed in public TCR beta signatures. Study-wide results and caveats: Totalled public TCR beta family frequency picked out people who carried CMV plus the relevant HLA.

This sample comprised CD8+ T cells from cultured PBMCs, obtained from culture after CMV antigen stimulation. The sequence was collected from a human donor in good health (CMV status not recorded). Some clones in this sample may be carry-over from other donors' samples.

CDR3 region: CVSSLPTVSSTDTQYF. DNA for the CDR3: TGTGTCAGCAGCTTACCGACAGTCTCTAGCACAGATACGCAGTATTTT. The chain is built from TRBV11-1 and TRBJ2-3; TRBD1 might be the D (5 bases). The germline V gene encodes CDR1 SGHAT and CDR2 FQDESV (reference sequence). The CDR3 length is 16 residues. Complete variable domain (other parts from reference TRBV11-1 and TRBJ2-3): EAEVAQSPRYKITEKSQAVAFWCDPISGHATLYWYRQILGQGPELLVQFQDESVVDDSQLPKDRFSAERLKGVDSTLKIQPAELGDSAMYLCVSSLPTVSSTDTQYFGPGTRLTVL.